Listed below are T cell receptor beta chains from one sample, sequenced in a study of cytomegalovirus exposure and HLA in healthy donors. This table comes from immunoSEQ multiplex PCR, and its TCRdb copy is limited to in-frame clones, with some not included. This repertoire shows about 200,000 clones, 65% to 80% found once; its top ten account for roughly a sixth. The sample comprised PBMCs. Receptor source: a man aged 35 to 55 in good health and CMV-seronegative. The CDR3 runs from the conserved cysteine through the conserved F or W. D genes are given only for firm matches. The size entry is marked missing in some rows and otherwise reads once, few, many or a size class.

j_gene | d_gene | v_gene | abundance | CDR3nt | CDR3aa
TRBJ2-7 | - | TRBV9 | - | TGTGCCAGCAGCTCCCGTCCGGACAGCTCCTACGAGCAGTACTTC | CASSSRPDSSYEQYF
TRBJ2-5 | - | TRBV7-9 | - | TGTGCCAGCAGCTCCGTGGCGACCCAGTACTTC | CASSSVATQYF
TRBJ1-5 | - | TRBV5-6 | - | TGTGCCAGCAGCTTGGGTGCAGGGCAGCCCCAGCATTTT | CASSLGAGQPQHF
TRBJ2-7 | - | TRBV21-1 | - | TGTGCCAGCAGCAAAACCTCAAACGTAGCGGGCCGCTCCTACGAGCAGTACTTC | CASSKTSNVAGRSYEQYF
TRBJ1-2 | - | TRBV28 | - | TGTGCCAGCAGTTTATTTTCTGCGGGGCATGGCTACACCTTC | CASSLFSAGHGYTF
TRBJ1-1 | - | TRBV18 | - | TGTGCCAGCTCACCAGGATCCGAGAGGGCTTTCTTT | CASSPGSERAFF
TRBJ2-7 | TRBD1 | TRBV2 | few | TGTGCCAGCAGCTCGGACAGGGTTTCCTACGAGCAGTACTTC | CASSSDRVSYEQYF
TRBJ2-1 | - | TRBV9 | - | TGTGCCAGCAGCCCTTCCGGGGGGCTAAATGAGCAGTTCTTC | CASSPSGGLNEQFF
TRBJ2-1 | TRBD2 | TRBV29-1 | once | TGCAGCGTTGAAGAAGAGCGGGGCAGCTCCTACAATGAGCAGTTCTTC | CSVEEERGSSYNEQFF
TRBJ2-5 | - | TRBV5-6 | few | TGTGCCAGCAGCTTGGAGGGGTGGCAGAAAGAGACCCAGTACTTC | CASSLEGWQKETQYF
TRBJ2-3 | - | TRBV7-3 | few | TGTGCCAGCAGCTCTGGCGGAGGGGCAGATACGCAGTATTTT | CASSSGGGADTQYF
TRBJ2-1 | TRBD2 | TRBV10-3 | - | TGTGCCATCAGTGAGTCAACTAGCGGGGGAACCTACAATGAGCAGTTCTTC | CAISESTSGGTYNEQFF
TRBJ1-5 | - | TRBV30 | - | TGTGCCTGGACATCAGGAATAGTCAATCAGCCCCAGCATTTT | CAWTSGIVNQPQHF
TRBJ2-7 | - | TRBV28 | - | TGTGCCAGCGGTCCAGGGGAGCAGTACTTC | CASGPGEQYF
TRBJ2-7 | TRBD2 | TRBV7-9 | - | TGTTCCAGCAGCTTAGCGGGCCGATCCTACGAGCAGTACTTC | CSSSLAGRSYEQYF
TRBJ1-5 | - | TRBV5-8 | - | TGTGCCAGCAGCTCGGCTCCAGGGTCATATAGCAATCAGCCCCAGCATTTT | CASSSAPGSYSNQPQHF
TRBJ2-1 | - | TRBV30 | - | TGTGCCTGGAGTGAGGGGCGGGATTACAATGAGCAGTTCTTC | CAWSEGRDYNEQFF
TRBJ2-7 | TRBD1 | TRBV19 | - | TGTGCCAGTAGCCCAAGAGGGACAGGTTACTACGAGCAGTACTTC | CASSPRGTGYYEQYF
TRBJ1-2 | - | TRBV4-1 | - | TGCGCCAGCAGCCAGACCGGGACTAACTATGGCTACACCTTC | CASSQTGTNYGYTF
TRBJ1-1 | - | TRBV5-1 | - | TGCGCCAGCAGCTTCGACACCATGAACACTGAAGCTTTCTTT | CASSFDTMNTEAFF
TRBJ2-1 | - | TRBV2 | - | TGTGCCAGCATTGTAGACTCTCAGTTCTTC | CASIVDSQFF
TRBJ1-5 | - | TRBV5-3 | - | TGTGCCAGTAGTTTATTCACGTATAGCAATCAGCCCCAGCATTTT | CASSLFTYSNQPQHF
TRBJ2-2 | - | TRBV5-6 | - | TGTGCCAGCAGCTTAGCCCTGAACACCGGGGAGCTGTTTTTT | CASSLALNTGELFF
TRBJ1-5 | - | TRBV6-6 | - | TGTGCCTGCAGTCAAAAAGGGGCCCAGCATTTT | CACSQKGAQHF
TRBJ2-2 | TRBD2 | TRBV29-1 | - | TGCAGCGTTGAGAGGGGCGTAGCGGGGGGGCAGGACGGGGAGCTGTTTTTT | CSVERGVAGGQDGELFF
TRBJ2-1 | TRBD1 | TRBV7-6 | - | TGTGCCAGCAGCCCAGAGGGGGCTCCCCACAATGAGCAGTTCTTC | CASSPEGAPHNEQFF
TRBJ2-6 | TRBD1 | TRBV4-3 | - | TGCGCCAGCAGCCGCCGGCAGGGGGCTGGGGCCAACGTCCTGACTTTC | CASSRRQGAGANVLTF
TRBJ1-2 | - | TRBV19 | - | TGTGCCAGTAGCCCCCAGGGGAACTATGGCTACACCTTC | CASSPQGNYGYTF
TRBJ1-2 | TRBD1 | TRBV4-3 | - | TGCGCCAGCAGCCAAGCTAGGACAGGTCCTAACTATGGCTACACCTTC | CASSQARTGPNYGYTF
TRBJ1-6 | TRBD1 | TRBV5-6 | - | TGTGCCAGCAGCCTGACAGGGGTTCAGGGGTCACCCCTCCACTTT | CASSLTGVQGSPLHF
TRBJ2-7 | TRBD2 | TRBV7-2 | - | TGTGCCAGCAGCTCAGGACTAGCGGGGGTCGAGCAGTACTTC | CASSSGLAGVEQYF
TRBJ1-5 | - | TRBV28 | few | TGTGCCAGCAGTTTAGGGGGCACAGCCCAGCATTTT | CASSLGGTAQHF
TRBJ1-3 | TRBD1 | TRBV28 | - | TGTGCCAGCTCCCCTCAGGGGGGTGAAAACACCATATATTTT | CASSPQGGENTIYF
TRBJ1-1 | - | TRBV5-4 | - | TGTGCCAGCAGCGGTCCAGGGAACTCTGAAGCTTTCTTT | CASSGPGNSEAFF
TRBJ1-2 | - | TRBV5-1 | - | TGCGCCAGCAGCTTGACAGTAGGAGGAAGTTATGGCTACACCTTC | CASSLTVGGSYGYTF
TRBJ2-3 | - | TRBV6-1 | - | TGTGCCGGCCGGAGCTCTAGCACAGATACGCAGTATTTT | CAGRSSSTDTQYF
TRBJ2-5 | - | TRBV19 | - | TGTGCCAGTAGTAGAGACCTTCCGGGTTTGGCCCAGTACTTC | CASSRDLPGLAQYF
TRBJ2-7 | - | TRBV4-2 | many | TGTGCCAGCAGCCAAGATCATGACAGCTCCTACGAGCAGTACTTC | CASSQDHDSSYEQYF
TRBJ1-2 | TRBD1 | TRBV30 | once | TGTGCCTGGAACGCACAGGGGTCGGTCTATGGCTACACCTTC | CAWNAQGSVYGYTF
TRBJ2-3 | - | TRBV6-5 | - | TGTGCCAGCAGTCTCCGGGATCCCACAGATACGCAGTATTTT | CASSLRDPTDTQYF
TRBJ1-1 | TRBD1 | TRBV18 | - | TGTGCCAGCTCAATCCAGGCAGGGGGCACTGAAGCTTTCTTT | CASSIQAGGTEAFF
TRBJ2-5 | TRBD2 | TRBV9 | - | TGTGCCAGCAGCGTGACTAGCGGGGGGGTAAAAGAGACCCAGTACTTC | CASSVTSGGVKETQYF
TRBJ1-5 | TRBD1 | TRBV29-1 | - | TGCAGCGTTGCGGGGACAGGGGATCAGCCCCAGCATTTT | CSVAGTGDQPQHF
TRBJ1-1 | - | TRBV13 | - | TGTGCCAGCAGCTTCCCTCTTATGGGGGACATCAACACTGAAGCTTTCTTT | CASSFPLMGDINTEAFF
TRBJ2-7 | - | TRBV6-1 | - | TGTGCCAGCAGCAAAGGTGGGGCCTCCTACGAGCAGTACTTC | CASSKGGASYEQYF
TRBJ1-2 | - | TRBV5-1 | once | TGCGCCAGCAGCTTGGACAGGGTAGAGGAGAGCTATGGCTACACCTTC | CASSLDRVEESYGYTF
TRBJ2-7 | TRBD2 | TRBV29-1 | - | TGCAGCGTTGAAGGGGGACTAGCGGGAGGCGCCTACGAGCAGTACTTC | CSVEGGLAGGAYEQYF
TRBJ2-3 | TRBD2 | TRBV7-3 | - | TGTGCCAGCAGCATCGGGACTAGCGGAGATACGCAGTATTTT | CASSIGTSGDTQYF
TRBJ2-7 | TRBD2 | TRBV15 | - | TGTGCCACCAGCAGATCAACTAGCGGGAGGTACGAGCAGTACTTC | CATSRSTSGRYEQYF
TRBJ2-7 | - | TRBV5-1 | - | TGCGCCAGCAGCTTAGGACACGGTTCCTACGAGCAGTACTTC | CASSLGHGSYEQYF
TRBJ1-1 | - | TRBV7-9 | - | TGTGCCAGCAGCTTGCCCGGACAAGGGTTGGTTGCTTTCTTT | CASSLPGQGLVAFF
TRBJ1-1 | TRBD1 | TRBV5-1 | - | TGCGCCAGCAGCCTGGACAGGGGGTGGAACACTGAAGCTTTCTTT | CASSLDRGWNTEAFF
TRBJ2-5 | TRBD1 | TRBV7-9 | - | TGTGCCAGCAGCCAGACAGGGGGCCAAGAGACCCAGTACTTC | CASSQTGGQETQYF
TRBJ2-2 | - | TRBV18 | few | TGTGCCAGCTCACCACCAGGGGGTTCGGACACCGGGGAGCTGTTTTTT | CASSPPGGSDTGELFF